This entry is about one TCR beta chain. This sample was included in a study of blood T cell repertoires in COVID-19. Study details: Acute and convalescent COVID-19 specimens originated in the United States, Italy and Spain. PBMCs, B-cell-depleted T cells, or T cells were the source of the cDNA or gDNA that made up the material.

Original processing methods: Reference gene primer amplification yielded estimated nucleated cell counts. Method: immunoSEQ multiplex PCR; TCRdb's copy keeps in-frame clones and lacks some. For V, J and clone size, that table is used; D and trimming come from the DNA. The repertoire holds over 100,000 clones, with around 88% as singletons. The junction had 2 bases not matched to a gene; V was cut back by 3 bases and J by 0 bases. The CDR3 totals 17 residues. Looked up from germline, CDR1 is KGHDR and CDR2 is SFDVKD. J is TRBJ1-3 and V is TRBV24-1; 12 bases are shared with TRBD1. The sequenced sample was peripheral blood. This sequence was found in a man in his sixties with COVID-19, enrolled during active disease. The CDR3 reads CATSDMGQGASGNTIYF. The CDR3 nucleotides read TGTGCCACCAGTGATATGGGACAGGGGGCCTCTGGAAACACCATATATTTT.